This T cell receptor (beta chain) was sequenced during a study of radiation and T cells in renal cell carcinoma. Findings of the study overall: No pretreatment tumor biopsies were available for baseline clonotypes.

Sample time point: blood 4 weeks post-SBRT, at nephrectomy. Described treatment: 15 Gy SBRT to primary tumor, nephrectomy 4 weeks later. Trimming stripped 11 bases from V and 5 bases from J, with 14 bases between. The CDR3 has 12 amino acids. Germline V gives CDR1 LNHDA, CDR2 SQIVND (reference sequence). Concerning this clone itself: Its antigen is undetermined.

Profiled with immunoSEQ multiplex PCR; TCRdb holds only in-frame clones, not every one. The profile shows about 170,000 clones, 88% of them singletons. The starting material was blood, obtained from a patient whose treatment included radiotherapy and nephrectomy. The chain employs TRBV19 and TRBJ2-3, with a tentative D call TRBD1 (7 bases). The TCR was taken from a woman aged 50 to 60 with renal cell carcinoma. CDR3 residues: CAAQGGEDTQYF. In DNA form, the CDR3 reads TGTGCCGCCCAGGGGGGTGAAGATACGCAGTATTTT. Supplemented by reference TRBV19 and TRBJ2-3, the full variable domain reads DGGITQSPKYLFRKEGQNVTLSCEQNLNHDAMYWYRQDPGQGLRLIYYSQIVNDFQKGDIAEGYSVSREKKESFPLTVTSAQKNPTAFYLCAAQGGEDTQYFGPGTRLTVL.